Detailed here is one TCR beta chain. This CDR3 contains 16 residues. Germline V CDR1 and CDR2: MDHEN, SYDVKM. The V gene end was trimmed by 8 bases and the J gene end by 6 bases; junction bases not matched to a gene: 11. These data originate in a study of blood T cell repertoires in COVID-19. Per the authors' pipeline: Amplification with reference gene primers provided the estimates of nucleated cell counts. The data were produced by immunoSEQ multiplex PCR, yet TCRdb's version contains in-frame clones alone and is incomplete. V and J calls and clone size follow that table, whereas D and trimming were derived from the DNA. There are 240,000 or so clones in the sample; roughly 81% occur only once, and 7.5% lies in the top ten.

The sequence came from a woman aged 80 or over with COVID-19, enrolled during active disease. This chain links TRBV28 with TRBJ2-1; 12 positions match TRBD2. Sequenced material: peripheral blood. DNA for the CDR3: TGTGCCAGCCTCCTAGCGGGGGGGCCTGCTGGCAATGAGCAGTTCTTC. Translating it yields CASLLAGGPAGNEQFF.